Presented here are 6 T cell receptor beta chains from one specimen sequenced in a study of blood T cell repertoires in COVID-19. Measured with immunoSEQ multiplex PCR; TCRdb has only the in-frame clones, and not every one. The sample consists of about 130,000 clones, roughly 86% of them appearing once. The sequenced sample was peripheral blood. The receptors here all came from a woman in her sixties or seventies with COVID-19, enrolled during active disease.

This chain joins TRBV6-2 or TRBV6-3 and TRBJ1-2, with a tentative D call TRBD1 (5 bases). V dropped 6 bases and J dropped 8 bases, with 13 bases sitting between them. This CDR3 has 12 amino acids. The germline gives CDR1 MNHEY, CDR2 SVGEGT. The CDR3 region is CASSSSGRGYTF. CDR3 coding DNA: TGTGCCAGCAGCTCCTCAGGGCGCGGCTACACCTTC.

The CDR3 loop reads CSVDSGNYEQYF. CDR3 DNA: TGCAGCGTTGATTCGGGGAACTACGAGCAGTACTTC. The rearrangement joins TRBV29-1 to TRBJ2-7, with TRBD2 as a possible D gene (5 bases). The V gene lost 3 bases and the J gene lost 3 bases, with 9 bases spanning the gap. Looked up from germline, CDR1 is SQVTM and CDR2 is ANQGSEA. The length of the CDR3 is 12 residues.

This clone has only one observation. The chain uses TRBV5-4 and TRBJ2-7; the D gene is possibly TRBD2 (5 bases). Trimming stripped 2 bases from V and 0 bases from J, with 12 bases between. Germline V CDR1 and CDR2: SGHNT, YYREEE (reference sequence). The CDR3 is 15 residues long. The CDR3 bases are TGTGCCAGCAGCTTCTCGAGAGGGAGCTCCTACGAGCAGTACTTC. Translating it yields CASSFSRGSSYEQYF.

The DNA for the CDR3 is TGTGCCAGAAGTCCTAGGCCGGGGTTCGAAAAACTGTTTTTT. It encodes CARSPRPGFEKLFF. The J gene is TRBJ1-4, the V gene TRBV5-3; no clear D gene. TRBV5-3 is treated as an ORF (open reading frame) with a function not yet certain. The V end was cut by 5 bases, the J end by 8 bases, with 16 bases between. There are 14 residues in the CDR3.

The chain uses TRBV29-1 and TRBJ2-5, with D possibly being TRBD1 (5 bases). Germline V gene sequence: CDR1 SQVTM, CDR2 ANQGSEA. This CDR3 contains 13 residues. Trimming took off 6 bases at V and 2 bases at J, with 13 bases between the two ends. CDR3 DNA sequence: TGCAGCGTCTTGGACACCCAGCAAGAGACCCAGTACTTC. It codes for CSVLDTQQETQYF.

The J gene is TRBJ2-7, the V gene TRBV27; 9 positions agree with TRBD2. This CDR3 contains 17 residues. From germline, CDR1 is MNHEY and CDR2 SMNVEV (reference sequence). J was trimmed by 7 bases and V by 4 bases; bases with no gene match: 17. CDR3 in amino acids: CASSSLLGRGGPFEQYF. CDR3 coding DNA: TGTGCCAGCAGTTCCCTCCTTGGGCGGGGGGGGCCCTTTGAGCAGTACTTC.